One and the same sample provided the 17 T cell receptor beta chains below, sequenced in a study of blood T cell repertoires in COVID-19 (dated by TCRdb to 2018 to 2020). Libraries came from the immunoSEQ multiplex PCR assay. TCRdb re-hosts the immuneACCESS table, in-frame sequences only. Its copies lack some clones; in the studies checked, an unresolved V gene accounts for under half of them, and the cause for the rest is not known. This sample comprises around 330,000 clones, roughly 90% of them detected only once. The ten top clones hold 3.5% to 4.5% of the sample. What was sequenced was peripheral blood. These receptors all come from a woman aged 50 to 65 with active or convalescent COVID-19.

The chain has TRBV6-5 and TRBJ1-1; D may be TRBD1 (5 bases). CDR1 is MNHEY and CDR2 is SVGAGI in the germline V gene. The CDR3 extends over 13 amino acids. V lost 5 bases, J lost 3 bases, and 10 bases lay in between. CDR3 amino acids: CASSRGVDTEAFF. The CDR3 DNA sequence: TGTGCCAGCAGTAGGGGTGTGGACACTGAAGCTTTCTTT.

The J gene is TRBJ2-1, the V gene TRBV9; tentatively, D is TRBD2 (5 bases). The germline gives CDR1 SGDLS, CDR2 YYNGEE. There are 17 residues in the CDR3. Trimming stripped 0 bases from V and 6 bases from J, with 19 bases between. The CDR3 region is CASSVGFEGPEANEQFF. In DNA form, the CDR3 reads TGTGCCAGCAGCGTAGGATTCGAGGGTCCCGAGGCCAATGAGCAGTTCTTC.

V usage is TRBV7-2 and J usage is TRBJ1-1; D gene uncertain. CDR3 length equals 14 residues. V gave up 1 base and J gave up 4 bases, with 10 bases separating them. In germline, CDR1 is SGHTA, CDR2 FQGNSA. The CDR3 DNA sequence: TGTGCCAGCAGCTTAGGGGCGCGGGGCACTGAAGCTTTCTTT. The encoded protein is CASSLGARGTEAFF.

This clone was counted a few times. This chain connects TRBV28 to TRBJ2-1; a weak D match, TRBD1 (6 bases). This CDR3 is built from 14 residues. V was pared by 5 bases and J by 6 bases, with 14 bases between. Per the germline V gene, CDR1 is MDHEN and CDR2 is SYDVKM. This chain's CDR3 is CASSTQPGANEQFF. The CDR3 DNA follows: TGTGCCAGCAGTACGCAACCAGGGGCCAATGAGCAGTTCTTC.

The V call is TRBV18, the J call TRBJ1-1; tentative D call: TRBD1 (6 bases). This CDR3 is built from 15 residues. Deletions cut 2 bases from V and 0 bases from J, with 10 bases between. The V gene's germline CDR1 is KGHSH and CDR2 LQKENI. In DNA, the CDR3 is TGTGCCAGCTCACCAGCGACAGGAATGAACACTGAAGCTTTCTTT. It yields the protein CASSPATGMNTEAFF.

The CDR3 DNA is TGTGCCAGCAGTTTATCGGGACAGGGGGCGCGTCAGATCAAAAACATTCAGTACTTC. This codes for CASSLSGQGARQIKNIQYF. This rearrangement joins TRBV28 to TRBJ2-4; 12 nucleotides agree with TRBD1. V gave up 1 base and J gave up 3 bases; unmatched junction bases: 10. The CDR3 is 19 amino acids. Germline-derived CDR1 and CDR2 are MDHEN and SYDVKM.

The chain links TRBV27 to TRBJ2-7, with a tentative D call TRBD1 (5 bases). The CDR3 runs to 14 residues. Per the germline V gene, CDR1 is MNHEY and CDR2 is SMNVEV (reference sequence). Trimming shortened V by 4 bases and J by 2 bases, and 12 bases separated the two germline ends. This CDR3 is CASSWAGPPYEQYF. CDR3 in DNA: TGTGCCAGCAGTTGGGCAGGGCCTCCCTACGAGCAGTACTTC.

The DNA of the CDR3 is TGTGCCTGGGACAGACCACCCTACAATGAGCAGTTCTTC. Translation gives CAWDRPPYNEQFF. The rearrangement uses TRBV30 and TRBJ2-1; perhaps TRBD1 as D (5 bases). Trimming shortened V by 5 bases and J by 2 bases, and 10 bases separated the two germline ends. In germline, CDR1 is GTSNPN, CDR2 SVGIG (reference sequence). The CDR3 runs to 13 residues. The full variable domain, its missing parts supplied by reference TRBV30 and TRBJ2-1, is SQTIHQWPATLVQPVGSPLSLECTVEGTSNPNLYWYRQAAGRGLQLLFYSVGIGQISSEVPQNLSASRPQDRQFILSSKKLLLSDSGFYLCAWDRPPYNEQFFGPGTRLTVL.

This clone was counted once. The V and J genes are TRBV7-2 and TRBJ2-7; the match to TRBD1 covers 8 bases. The CDR3 length is 16 residues. Unmatched junction bases numbered 12, after V lost 3 bases and J lost 5 bases. CDR1 and CDR2 (germline): SGHTA, FQGNSA. The CDR3 coding sequence is TGTGCCAGCAGCTTCATCTTCTTCAGGGGGCGAGACGAGCAGTACTTC. The encoded protein is CASSFIFFRGRDEQYF. Full variable domain (rest looked up from reference TRBV7-2 and TRBJ2-7): GAGVSQSPSNKVTEKGKDVELRCDPISGHTALYWYRQSLGQGLEFLIYFQGNSAPDKSGLPSDRFSAERTGGSVSTLTIQRTQQEDSAVYLCASSFIFFRGRDEQYFGPGTRLTVT.

The V gene is TRBV29-1, the J gene TRBJ2-1, with D perhaps TRBD2 (5 bases). V gave up 4 bases and J gave up 1 base, with 8 bases separating them. The germline gives CDR1 SQVTM, CDR2 ANQGSEA. This CDR3 is 13 amino acids long. CDR3 region: CSVVRGSYNEQFF. The CDR3 coding sequence is TGCAGCGTTGTGAGAGGGTCCTACAATGAGCAGTTCTTC.

In DNA form, the CDR3 reads TGTGCCTGGAGTGGGGGGGTTAATGAAAAACTGTTTTTT. Its protein is CAWSGGVNEKLFF. This chain links TRBV30 with TRBJ1-4, with D perhaps TRBD1 (5 bases). In germline, CDR1 is GTSNPN, CDR2 SVGIG (reference sequence). This CDR3 spans 13 amino acids. V was trimmed by 1 base and J by 4 bases, leaving 7 bases between them.

The chain joins TRBV28 to TRBJ1-4; 7 bases are a match to TRBD1. The V gene's germline CDR1 is MDHEN and CDR2 SYDVKM. This CDR3 has 12 amino acids. V was pared by 6 bases and J by 8 bases, with 3 bases of the junction left unmatched. DNA of the CDR3: TGTGCCAGCAGAATCAGGGGGGAAAAACTGTTTTTT. This encodes CASRIRGEKLFF.

The chain joins TRBV24-1 to TRBJ2-3; 8 bases match TRBD2. The length of the CDR3 is 15 residues. Germline CDR1 and CDR2: KGHDR and SFDVKD. With V trimmed by 4 bases and J by 6 bases, 8 bases remained unmatched. The CDR3 bases are TGTGCCACCAGTGAAGCCGGGACTAGTGGTGATACGCAGTATTTT. As protein: CATSEAGTSGDTQYF.

The chain recombines TRBV28 with TRBJ2-3; 10 nucleotides line up with TRBD2. Germline V CDR1 and CDR2: MDHEN, SYDVKM. V lost 6 bases, J lost 6 bases, and 6 bases stayed unmatched. The CDR3 is made up of 14 amino acids. The CDR3 protein is CASSSSGSSDTQYF. The CDR3, as DNA: TGTGCCAGCAGCTCTAGCGGGAGTTCGGATACGCAGTATTTT.

The J gene is TRBJ2-3, the V gene TRBV13, with 8 bases identical to TRBD2. The CDR3 spans 17 residues. J gave up 4 bases and V 6 bases, and 15 bases lay outside the gene matches. Germline V lookup: CDR1 PRHDT, CDR2 FYEKMQ (reference sequence). As DNA, the CDR3 is TGTGCCAGCAGTCCTGATAGGGCGGGAGGTTGGGCAGATACGCAGTATTTT. This translates into CASSPDRAGGWADTQYF. Variable domain in full (rest from reference TRBV13 and TRBJ2-3): AAGVIQSPRHLIKEKRETATLKCYPIPRHDTVYWYQQGPGQDPQFLISFYEKMQSDKGSIPDRFSAQQFSDYHSELNMSSLELGDSALYFCASSPDRAGGWADTQYFGPGTRLTVL.

The chain combines TRBV5-1 with TRBJ2-7; TRBD1 aligns across 9 bases. Germline V gene lookup returns CDR1 SGHRS and CDR2 YFSETQ. The V gene end was trimmed by 4 bases and the J gene end by 6 bases; junction bases not matched to a gene: 20. The CDR3 extends over 18 amino acids. CDR3 protein: CASSPPGTGFPGHLEQYF. In DNA, the CDR3 is TGCGCCAGCAGCCCCCCCGGGACAGGGTTCCCGGGACATCTCGAGCAGTACTTC.

The genes are TRBV7-3 and TRBJ2-2; D is perhaps TRBD2 (5 bases). The CDR3 is made up of 14 amino acids. Trimming took 5 bases from V and 4 from J, leaving 11 bases between them. Germline CDR1 reads SGHTA; CDR2 reads FQGTGA. Here the CDR3 DNA reads TGTGCCAGCAGCACCGGGGTTTCCACCGGGGAGCTGTTTTTT. Its translation: CASSTGVSTGELFF.